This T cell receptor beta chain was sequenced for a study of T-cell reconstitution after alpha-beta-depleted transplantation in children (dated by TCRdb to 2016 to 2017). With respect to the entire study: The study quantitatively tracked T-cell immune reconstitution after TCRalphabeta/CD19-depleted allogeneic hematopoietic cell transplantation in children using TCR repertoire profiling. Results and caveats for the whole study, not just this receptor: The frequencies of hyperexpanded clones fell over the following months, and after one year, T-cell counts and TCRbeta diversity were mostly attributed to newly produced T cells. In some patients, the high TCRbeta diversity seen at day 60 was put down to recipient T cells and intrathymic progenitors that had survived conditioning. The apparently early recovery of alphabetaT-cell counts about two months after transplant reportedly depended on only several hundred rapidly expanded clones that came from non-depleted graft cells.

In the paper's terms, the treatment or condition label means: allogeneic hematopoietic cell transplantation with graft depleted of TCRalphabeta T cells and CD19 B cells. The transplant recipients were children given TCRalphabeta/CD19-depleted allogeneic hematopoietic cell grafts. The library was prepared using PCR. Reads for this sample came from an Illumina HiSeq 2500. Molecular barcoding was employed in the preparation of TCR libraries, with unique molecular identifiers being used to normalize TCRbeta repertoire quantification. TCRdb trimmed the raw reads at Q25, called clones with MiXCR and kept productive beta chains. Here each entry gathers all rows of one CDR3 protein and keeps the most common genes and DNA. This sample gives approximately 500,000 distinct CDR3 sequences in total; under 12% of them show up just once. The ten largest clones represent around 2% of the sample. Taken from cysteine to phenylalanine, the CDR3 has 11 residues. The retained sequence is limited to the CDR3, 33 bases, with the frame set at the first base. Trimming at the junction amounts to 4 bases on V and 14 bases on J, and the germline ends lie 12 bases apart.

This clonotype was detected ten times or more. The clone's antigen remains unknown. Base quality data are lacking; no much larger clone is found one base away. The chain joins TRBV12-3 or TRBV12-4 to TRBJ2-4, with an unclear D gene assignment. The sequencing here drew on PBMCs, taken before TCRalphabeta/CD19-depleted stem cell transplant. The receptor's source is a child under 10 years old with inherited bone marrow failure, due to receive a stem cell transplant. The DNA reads TGTGCCAGCAGTTACTCCAGTTCCAAGTACTTC. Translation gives CASSYSSSKYF.